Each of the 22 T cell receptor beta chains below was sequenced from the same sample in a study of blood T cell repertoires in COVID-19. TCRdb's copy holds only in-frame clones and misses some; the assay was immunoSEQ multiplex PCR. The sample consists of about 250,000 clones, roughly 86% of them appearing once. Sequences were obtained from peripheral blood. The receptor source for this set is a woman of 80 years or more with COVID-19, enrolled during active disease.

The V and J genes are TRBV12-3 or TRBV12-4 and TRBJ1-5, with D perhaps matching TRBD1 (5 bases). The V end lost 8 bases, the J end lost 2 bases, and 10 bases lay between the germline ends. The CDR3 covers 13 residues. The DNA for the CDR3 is TGTGCCAGCTCGACACAGGGCAATCAGCCCCAGCATTTT. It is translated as CASSTQGNQPQHF.

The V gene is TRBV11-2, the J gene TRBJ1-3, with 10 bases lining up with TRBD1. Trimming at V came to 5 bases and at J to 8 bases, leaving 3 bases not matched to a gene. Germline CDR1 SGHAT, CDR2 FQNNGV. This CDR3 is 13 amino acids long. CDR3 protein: CASSVGQGDTIYF. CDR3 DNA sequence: TGTGCCAGCAGCGTCGGACAGGGGGACACCATATATTTT.

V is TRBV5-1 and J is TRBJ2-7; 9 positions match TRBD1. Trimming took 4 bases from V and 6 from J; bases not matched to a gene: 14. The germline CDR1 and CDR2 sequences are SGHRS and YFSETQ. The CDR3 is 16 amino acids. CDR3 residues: CASSATPGTGIGEQYV. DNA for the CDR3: TGCGCCAGCAGCGCGACCCCCGGGACAGGGATAGGCGAGCAGTACGTC.

The CDR3 coding sequence is TGTGCCAGCTCACCACCTTCGGCAGGCCTAAATCAGCCCCAGCATTTT. It is translated as CASSPPSAGLNQPQHF. This chain links TRBV18 with TRBJ1-5; D remains ambiguous. From germline, CDR1 is KGHSH and CDR2 LQKENI. V dropped 0 bases and J dropped 4 bases, with 13 bases sitting between them. This CDR3 spans 16 amino acids.

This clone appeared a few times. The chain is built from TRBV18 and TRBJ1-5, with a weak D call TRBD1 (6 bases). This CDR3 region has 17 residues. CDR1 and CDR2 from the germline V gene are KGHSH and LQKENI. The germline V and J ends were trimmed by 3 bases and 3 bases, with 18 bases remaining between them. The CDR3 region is CASSPIMTGGSNQPQHF. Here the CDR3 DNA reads TGTGCCAGCTCACCCATTATGACGGGGGGCTCCAATCAGCCCCAGCATTTT.

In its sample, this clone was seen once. This chain's CDR3 is CASSPRTSGGRGETQYF. In nucleotides, the CDR3 is TGCGCCAGCAGCCCAAGGACTAGCGGGGGGAGGGGAGAGACCCAGTACTTC. The rearrangement links TRBV4-1 to TRBJ2-5; TRBD2 matches at 14 bases. Per germline, CDR1 MGHRA and CDR2 YSYEKL. The trim removed 4 bases at V and 4 bases at J, leaving 8 bases unmatched. This CDR3 contains 17 residues.

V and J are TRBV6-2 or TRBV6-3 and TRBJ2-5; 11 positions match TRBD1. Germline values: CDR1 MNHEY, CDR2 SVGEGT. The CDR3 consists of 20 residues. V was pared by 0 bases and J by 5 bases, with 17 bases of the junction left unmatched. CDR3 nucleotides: TGTGCCAGCAGTTACTCGATTTTGGGGTTCAGGACAGGGGGCGTGGAGACCCAGTACTTC. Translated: CASSYSILGFRTGGVETQYF.

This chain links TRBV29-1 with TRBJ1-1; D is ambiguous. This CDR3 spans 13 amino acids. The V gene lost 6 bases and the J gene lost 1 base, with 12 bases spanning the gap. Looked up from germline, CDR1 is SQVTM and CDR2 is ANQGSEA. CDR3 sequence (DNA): TGCAGCGTGCCGACACCAACGAACACTGAAGCTTTCTTT. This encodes CSVPTPTNTEAFF.

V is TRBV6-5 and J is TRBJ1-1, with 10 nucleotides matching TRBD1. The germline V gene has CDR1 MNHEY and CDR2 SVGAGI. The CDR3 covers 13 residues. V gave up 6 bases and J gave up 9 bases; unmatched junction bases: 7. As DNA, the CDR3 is TGTGCCAGCAGGCCGACAGGGGGCGGACAAGCTTTCTTT. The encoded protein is CASRPTGGGQAFF.

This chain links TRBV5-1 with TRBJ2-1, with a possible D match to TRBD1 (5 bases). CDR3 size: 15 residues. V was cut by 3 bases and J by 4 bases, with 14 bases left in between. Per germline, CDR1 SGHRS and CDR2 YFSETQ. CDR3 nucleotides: TGCGCCAGCAGCTCAGCCGCAGGGCATTACAATGAGCAGTTCTTC. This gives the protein CASSSAAGHYNEQFF. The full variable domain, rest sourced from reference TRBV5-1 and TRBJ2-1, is KAGVTQTPRYLIKTRGQQVTLSCSPISGHRSVSWYQQTPGQGLQFLFEYFSETQRNKGNFPGRFSGRQFSNSRSEMNVSTLELGDSALYLCASSSAAGHYNEQFFGPGTRLTVL.

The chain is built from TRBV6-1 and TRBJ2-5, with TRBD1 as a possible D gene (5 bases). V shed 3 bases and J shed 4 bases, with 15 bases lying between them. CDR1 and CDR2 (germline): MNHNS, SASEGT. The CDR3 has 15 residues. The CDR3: CASSEGQGLGETQYF. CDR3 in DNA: TGTGCCAGCAGTGAGGGGCAGGGTCTGGGAGAGACCCAGTACTTC.

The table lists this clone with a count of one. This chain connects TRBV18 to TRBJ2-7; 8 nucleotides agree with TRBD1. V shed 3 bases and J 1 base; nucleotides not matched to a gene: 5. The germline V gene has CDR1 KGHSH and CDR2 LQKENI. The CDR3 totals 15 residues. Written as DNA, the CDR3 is TGTGCCAGCTCACCCGCCAGGGACAGGTCCTACGAGCAGTACTTC. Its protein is CASSPARDRSYEQYF.

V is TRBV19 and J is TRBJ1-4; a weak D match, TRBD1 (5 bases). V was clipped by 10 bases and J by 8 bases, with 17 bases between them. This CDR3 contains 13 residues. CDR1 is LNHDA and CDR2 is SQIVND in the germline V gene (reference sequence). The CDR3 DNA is TGTGCCACCCAGGGAATCGGTTTAGAAAAACTGTTTTTT. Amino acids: CATQGIGLEKLFF. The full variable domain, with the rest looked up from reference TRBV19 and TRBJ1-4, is DGGITQSPKYLFRKEGQNVTLSCEQNLNHDAMYWYRQDPGQGLRLIYYSQIVNDFQKGDIAEGYSVSREKKESFPLTVTSAQKNPTAFYLCATQGIGLEKLFFGSGTQLSVL.

The CDR3: CASSPITGGNTEAFF. The CDR3 region has the DNA TGTGCCAGCTCACCAATAACCGGGGGGAACACTGAAGCTTTCTTT. V is TRBV18 and J is TRBJ1-1, with a possible D match to TRBD1 (5 bases). Germline values: CDR1 KGHSH, CDR2 LQKENI. V lost 2 bases and J lost 1, with 11 bases in between. This CDR3 is built from 15 residues.

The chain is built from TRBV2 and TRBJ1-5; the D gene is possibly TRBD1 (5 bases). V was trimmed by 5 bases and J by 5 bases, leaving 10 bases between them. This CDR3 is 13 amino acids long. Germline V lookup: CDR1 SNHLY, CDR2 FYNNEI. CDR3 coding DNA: TGTGCCAGCAGTCCGCTCAGGGATCAGCCCCAGCATTTT. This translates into CASSPLRDQPQHF.

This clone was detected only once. The CDR3 loop is CASSSPGQGTYEQYF. CDR3 sequence (DNA): TGTGCCAGTAGTTCCCCGGGACAGGGAACCTACGAGCAGTACTTC. The chain recombines TRBV19 with TRBJ2-7, with TRBD1 matching 9 bases. CDR1 and CDR2 from the germline V gene are LNHDA and SQIVND (reference sequence). The CDR3 length is 15 residues. V was pared by 5 bases and J by 2 bases, with 7 bases of the junction left unmatched.

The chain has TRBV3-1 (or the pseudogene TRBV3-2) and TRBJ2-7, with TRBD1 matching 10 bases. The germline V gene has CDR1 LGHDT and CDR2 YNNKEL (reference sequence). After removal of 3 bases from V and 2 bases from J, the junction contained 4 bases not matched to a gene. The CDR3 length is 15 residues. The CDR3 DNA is TGTGCCAGCAGCCAGGGGACAGGGGAAACCTACGAGCAGTACTTC. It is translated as CASSQGTGETYEQYF.

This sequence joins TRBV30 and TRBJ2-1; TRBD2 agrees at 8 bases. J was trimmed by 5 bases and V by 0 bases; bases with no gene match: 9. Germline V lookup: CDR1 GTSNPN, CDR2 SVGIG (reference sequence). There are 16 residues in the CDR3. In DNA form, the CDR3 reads TGTGCCTGGAGTGTACTCGGGGGGGCCCCAAACAATGAGCAGTTCTTC. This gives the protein CAWSVLGGAPNNEQFF.

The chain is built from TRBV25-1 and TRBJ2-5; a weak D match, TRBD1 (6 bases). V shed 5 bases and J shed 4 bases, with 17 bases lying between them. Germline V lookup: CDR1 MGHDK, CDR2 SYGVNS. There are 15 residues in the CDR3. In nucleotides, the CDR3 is TGTGCCAGCAGTATCCTCGGGACATCGGGAGAGACCCAGTACTTC. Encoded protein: CASSILGTSGETQYF.

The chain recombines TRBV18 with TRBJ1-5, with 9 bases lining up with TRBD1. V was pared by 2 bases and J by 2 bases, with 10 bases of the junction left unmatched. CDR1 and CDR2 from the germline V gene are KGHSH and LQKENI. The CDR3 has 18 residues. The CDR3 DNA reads TGTGCCAGCTCACCAGGGACAGGGAGAGACGGTGGCAATCAGCCCCAGCATTTT. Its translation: CASSPGTGRDGGNQPQHF.

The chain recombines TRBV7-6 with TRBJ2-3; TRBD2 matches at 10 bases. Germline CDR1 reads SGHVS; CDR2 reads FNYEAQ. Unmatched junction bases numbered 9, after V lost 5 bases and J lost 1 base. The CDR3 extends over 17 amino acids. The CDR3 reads CASSASTGTSGTDTQYF. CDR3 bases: TGTGCCAGCAGCGCCTCGACCGGGACTAGCGGCACAGATACGCAGTATTTT.

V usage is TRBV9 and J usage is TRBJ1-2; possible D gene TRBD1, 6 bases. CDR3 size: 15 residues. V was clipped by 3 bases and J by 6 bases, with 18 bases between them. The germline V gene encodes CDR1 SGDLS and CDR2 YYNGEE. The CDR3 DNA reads TGTGCCAGCAGCGAAGGAGGTTTCAGGGGTGATGGCTACACCTTC. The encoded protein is CASSEGGFRGDGYTF.